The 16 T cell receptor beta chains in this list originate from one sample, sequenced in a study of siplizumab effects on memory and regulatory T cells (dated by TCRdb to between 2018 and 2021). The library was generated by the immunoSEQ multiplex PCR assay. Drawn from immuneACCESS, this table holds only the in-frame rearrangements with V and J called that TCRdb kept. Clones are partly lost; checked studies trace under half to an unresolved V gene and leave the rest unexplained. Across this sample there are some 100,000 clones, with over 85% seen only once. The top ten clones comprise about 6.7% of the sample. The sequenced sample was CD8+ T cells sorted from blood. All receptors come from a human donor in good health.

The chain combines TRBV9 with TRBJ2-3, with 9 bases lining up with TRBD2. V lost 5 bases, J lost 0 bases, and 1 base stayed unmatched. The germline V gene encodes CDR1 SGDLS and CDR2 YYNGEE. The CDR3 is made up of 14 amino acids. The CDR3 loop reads CASSLAGSTDTQYF. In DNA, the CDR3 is TGTGCCAGCAGTCTAGCGGGGAGCACAGATACGCAGTATTTT. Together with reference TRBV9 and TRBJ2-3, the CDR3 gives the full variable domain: DSGVTQTPKHLITATGQRVTLRCSPRSGDLSVYWYQQSLDQGLQFLIQYYNGEERAKGNILERFSAQQFPDLHSELNLSSLELGDSALYFCASSLAGSTDTQYFGPGTRLTVL.

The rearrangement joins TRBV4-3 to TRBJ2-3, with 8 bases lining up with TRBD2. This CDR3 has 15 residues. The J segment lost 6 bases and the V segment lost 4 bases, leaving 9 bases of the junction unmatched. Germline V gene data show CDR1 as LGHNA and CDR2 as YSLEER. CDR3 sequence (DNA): TGCGCCAGCAGCCGAAGAGCGGGAGTTCGGGATACGCAGTATTTT. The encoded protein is CASSRRAGVRDTQYF.

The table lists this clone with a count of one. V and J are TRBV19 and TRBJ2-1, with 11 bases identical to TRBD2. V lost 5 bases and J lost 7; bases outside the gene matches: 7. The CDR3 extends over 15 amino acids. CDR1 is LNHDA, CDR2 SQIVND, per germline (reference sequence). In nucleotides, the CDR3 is TGTGCCAGTAGTCCTATAGCGGGAGGGTGGAATGAGCAGTTCTTC. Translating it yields CASSPIAGGWNEQFF. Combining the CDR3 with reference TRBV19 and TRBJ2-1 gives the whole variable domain DGGITQSPKYLFRKEGQNVTLSCEQNLNHDAMYWYRQDPGQGLRLIYYSQIVNDFQKGDIAEGYSVSREKKESFPLTVTSAQKNPTAFYLCASSPIAGGWNEQFFGPGTRLTVL.

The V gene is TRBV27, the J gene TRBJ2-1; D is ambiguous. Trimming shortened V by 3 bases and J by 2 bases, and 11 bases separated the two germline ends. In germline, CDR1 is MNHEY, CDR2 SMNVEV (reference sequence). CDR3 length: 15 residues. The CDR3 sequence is CASSFAGSTYNEQFF. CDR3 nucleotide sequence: TGTGCCAGCAGTTTTGCTGGTAGTACCTACAATGAGCAGTTCTTC.

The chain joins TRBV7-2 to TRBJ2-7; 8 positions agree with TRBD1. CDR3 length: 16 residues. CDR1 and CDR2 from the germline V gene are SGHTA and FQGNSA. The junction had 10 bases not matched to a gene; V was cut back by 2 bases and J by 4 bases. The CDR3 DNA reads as TGTGCCAGCAGCTTAAGTGGAGCAGGGGGCAGGTACGAGCAGTACTTC. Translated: CASSLSGAGGRYEQYF.

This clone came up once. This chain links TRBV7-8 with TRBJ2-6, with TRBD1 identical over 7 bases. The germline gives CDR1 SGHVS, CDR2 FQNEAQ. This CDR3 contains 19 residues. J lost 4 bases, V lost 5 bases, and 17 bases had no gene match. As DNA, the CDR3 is TGTGCCAGCAGCCAAACCCCACCGACAGGGTTGGCGGGGGCCAACGTCCTGACTTTC. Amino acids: CASSQTPPTGLAGANVLTF.

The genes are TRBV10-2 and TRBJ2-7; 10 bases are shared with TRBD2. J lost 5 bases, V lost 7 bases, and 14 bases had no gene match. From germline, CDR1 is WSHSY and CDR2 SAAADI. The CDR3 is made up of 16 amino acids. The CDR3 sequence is CASTPRERGGLDEQYF. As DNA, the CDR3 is TGCGCCAGCACTCCACGAGAGCGGGGGGGCCTAGACGAGCAGTACTTC.

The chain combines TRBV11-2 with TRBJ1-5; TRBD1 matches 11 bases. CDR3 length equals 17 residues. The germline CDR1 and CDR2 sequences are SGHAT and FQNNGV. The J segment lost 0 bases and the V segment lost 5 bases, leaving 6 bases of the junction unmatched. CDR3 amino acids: CASSPGQGAASNQPQHF. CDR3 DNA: TGTGCCAGCAGCCCCGGACAGGGGGCGGCTAGCAATCAGCCCCAGCATTTT.

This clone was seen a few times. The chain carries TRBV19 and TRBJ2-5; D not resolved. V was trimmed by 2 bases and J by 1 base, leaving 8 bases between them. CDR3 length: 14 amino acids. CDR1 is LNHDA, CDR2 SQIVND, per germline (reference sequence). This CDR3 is CASSIPSFQETQYF. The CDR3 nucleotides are TGTGCCAGTAGTATACCTTCGTTCCAAGAGACCCAGTACTTC.

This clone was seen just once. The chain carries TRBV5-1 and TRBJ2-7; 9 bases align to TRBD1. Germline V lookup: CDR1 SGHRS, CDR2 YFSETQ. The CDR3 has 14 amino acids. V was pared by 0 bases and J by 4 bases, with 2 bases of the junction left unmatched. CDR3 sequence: CASSLVQGAYEQYF. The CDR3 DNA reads TGCGCCAGCAGCTTGGTACAGGGGGCATACGAGCAGTACTTC.

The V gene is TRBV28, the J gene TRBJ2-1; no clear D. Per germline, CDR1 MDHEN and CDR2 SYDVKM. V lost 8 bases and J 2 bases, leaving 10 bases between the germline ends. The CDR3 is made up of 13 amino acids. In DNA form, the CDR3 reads TGTGCCAGCCTTGATTCGCCCTACAATGAGCAGTTCTTC. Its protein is CASLDSPYNEQFF.

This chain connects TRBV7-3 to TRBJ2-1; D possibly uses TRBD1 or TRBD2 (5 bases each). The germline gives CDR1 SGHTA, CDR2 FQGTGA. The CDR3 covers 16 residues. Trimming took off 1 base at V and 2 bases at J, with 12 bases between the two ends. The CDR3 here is CASSLISGTAYNEQFF. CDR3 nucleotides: TGTGCCAGCAGCTTAATCTCCGGGACGGCCTACAATGAGCAGTTCTTC.

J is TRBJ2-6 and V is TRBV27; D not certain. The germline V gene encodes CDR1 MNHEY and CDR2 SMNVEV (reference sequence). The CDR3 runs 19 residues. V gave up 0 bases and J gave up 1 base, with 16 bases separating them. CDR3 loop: CASSLSRPGTLSGANVLTF. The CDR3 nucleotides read TGTGCCAGCAGTTTATCGAGACCAGGTACCCTTTCTGGGGCCAACGTCCTGACTTTC.

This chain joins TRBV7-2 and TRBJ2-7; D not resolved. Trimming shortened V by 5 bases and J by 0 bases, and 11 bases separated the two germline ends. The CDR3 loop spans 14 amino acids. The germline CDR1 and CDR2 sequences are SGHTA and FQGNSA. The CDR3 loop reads CASSTLESSYEQYF. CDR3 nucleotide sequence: TGTGCCAGCAGCACCCTAGAGAGCTCCTACGAGCAGTACTTC.

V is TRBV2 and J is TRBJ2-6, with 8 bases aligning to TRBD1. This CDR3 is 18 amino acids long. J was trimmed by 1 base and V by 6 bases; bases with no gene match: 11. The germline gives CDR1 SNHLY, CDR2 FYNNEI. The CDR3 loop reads CASRGATTGESGANVLTF. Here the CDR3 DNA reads TGTGCCAGCAGGGGGGCTACGACAGGGGAGTCTGGGGCCAACGTCCTGACTTTC.

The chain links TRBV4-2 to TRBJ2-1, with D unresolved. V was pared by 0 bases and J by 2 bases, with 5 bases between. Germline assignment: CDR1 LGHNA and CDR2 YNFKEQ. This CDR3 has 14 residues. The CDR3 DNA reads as TGTGCCAGCAGCCAAGATTTGACCTACAATGAGCAGTTCTTC. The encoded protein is CASSQDLTYNEQFF.